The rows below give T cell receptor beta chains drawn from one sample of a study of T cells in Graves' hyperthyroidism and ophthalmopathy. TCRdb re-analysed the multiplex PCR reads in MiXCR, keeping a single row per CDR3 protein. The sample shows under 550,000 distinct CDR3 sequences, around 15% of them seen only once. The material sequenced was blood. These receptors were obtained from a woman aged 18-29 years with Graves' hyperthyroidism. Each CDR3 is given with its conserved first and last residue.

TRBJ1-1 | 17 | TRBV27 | CASSSVPHGGTNTEAFF
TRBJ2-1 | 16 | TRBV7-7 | CASSSRLAGSHNEQFF
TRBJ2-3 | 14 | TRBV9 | CASSETPEPDTQYF
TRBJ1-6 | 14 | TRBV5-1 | CASSLEASNSPLHF
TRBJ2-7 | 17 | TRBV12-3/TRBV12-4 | CASSLARLGESSYEQYF
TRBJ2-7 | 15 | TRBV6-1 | CASRTSGSSSYEQYF
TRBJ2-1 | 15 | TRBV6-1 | CASSSTSGGINEQFF
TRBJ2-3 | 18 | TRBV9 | CASSNPSGSLFSTDTQYF
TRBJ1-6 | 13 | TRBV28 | CASSFGGTSPLHF
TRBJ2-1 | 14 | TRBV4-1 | CASSLGLRSGEQFF
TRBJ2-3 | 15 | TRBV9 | CASSVEGQGADTQYF
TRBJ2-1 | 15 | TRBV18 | CASSPPFREGLEQFF
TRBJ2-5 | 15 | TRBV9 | CASSVGDSYQETQYF
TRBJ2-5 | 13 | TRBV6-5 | CASSYSMGGTQYF
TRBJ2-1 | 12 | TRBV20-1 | CSASPRYNEQFF
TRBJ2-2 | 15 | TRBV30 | CAWRRTGARTGELFF
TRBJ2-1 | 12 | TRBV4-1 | CASSHRGDEQFF
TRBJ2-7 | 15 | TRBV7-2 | CASSATGTGLYEQYF
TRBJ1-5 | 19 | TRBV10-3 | CAISPGGRGPEDSNQPQHF
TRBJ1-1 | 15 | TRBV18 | CASSPPGRMSTEAFF
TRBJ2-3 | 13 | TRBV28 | CASSRREADTQYF